A selection of T cell receptor beta chains follows, all from one sample in a study of early T cells in non-severe SARS-CoV-2 infection. TCRdb called the 5' RACE reads again in MiXCR, with one record for every CDR3 protein. The profile covers 66,000 or so distinct CDR3 sequences, with 13% appearing a single time and roughly 8.3% taken by the ten largest. Sequencing used whole blood. The receptors shown here come from an adult who was a healthcare worker with PCR-confirmed SARS-CoV-2 infection or an uninfected control (not recorded which). CDR3s include the opening cysteine and the closing phenylalanine or tryptophan. Each record gives: clone size, D gene, V gene, J gene, CDR3 DNA, CDR3 protein. D genes are given only for firm matches. Clone size, where shown, is once, few, many, or a class for clones that have expanded.

.,.,TRBV28,TRBJ2-2,TGTGCCAGCAGTGATACCGGGGAGCTGTTTTTT,CASSDTGELFF
.,.,TRBV12-3/TRBV12-4,TRBJ2-2,TGTGCCAGCAGTTCCCATGCCGGGGAGCTGTTTTTT,CASSSHAGELFF
few,.,TRBV9,TRBJ2-3,TGTGCCAGCAGCGTGACCCCGACTAACACAGATACGCAGTATTTT,CASSVTPTNTDTQYF
few,TRBD2,TRBV6-2/TRBV6-3,TRBJ2-3,TGTGCCAGCAGTTACTCGGAGCGGGAGGCCCCAGATACGCAGTATTTT,CASSYSEREAPDTQYF
.,.,TRBV29-1,TRBJ2-6,TGCAGCGTCGTTGGCTCTGGGGCCAACGTCCTGACTTTC,CSVVGSGANVLTF
few,.,TRBV4-3,TRBJ2-7,TGCGCCAGCAGCCAAGGAAAGGGGCCTGACTACGAGCAGTACTTC,CASSQGKGPDYEQYF
.,TRBD2,TRBV11-2,TRBJ2-3,TGTGCCAGCAGCTCAGGACGCCTAGCGGGAGCGGCAGATACGCAGTATTTT,CASSSGRLAGAADTQYF
.,.,TRBV7-8,TRBJ2-1,TGTGCCAGCAGCCGGGGATACTATGAGCAGTTCTTC,CASSRGYYEQFF
few,TRBD2,TRBV11-2,TRBJ2-1,TGTGCCAGCAGCCAGAGACTAGCGGGATCAGGTGAGCAGTTCTTC,CASSQRLAGSGEQFF
many,TRBD2,TRBV2,TRBJ2-1,TGTGCCAGGAAAACCGGGACTAGCGGATACAATGAGCAGTTCTTC,CARKTGTSGYNEQFF
many,.,TRBV29-1,TRBJ2-2,TGCAGCGTACGGGCAGGGACGGGCACCGGGGAGCTGTTTTTT,CSVRAGTGTGELFF
many,TRBD1,TRBV29-1,TRBJ1-5,TGCAGCGTTGCCCCAGGGGGCGGTAATCAGCCCCAGCATTTT,CSVAPGGGNQPQHF
.,.,TRBV9,TRBJ2-5,TGTGCCAGCAGCTCGGCCCCGGGGGTGACCCAGTACTTC,CASSSAPGVTQYF
.,.,TRBV14,TRBJ2-2,TGTGCCAGCAGCCACCGACGGGCGGGGATTGGGACCGGGGAGCTGTTTTTT,CASSHRRAGIGTGELFF
.,.,TRBV29-1,TRBJ1-2,TGCAGCGTTGAACGGCAGGGAAACTATGGCTACACCTTC,CSVERQGNYGYTF